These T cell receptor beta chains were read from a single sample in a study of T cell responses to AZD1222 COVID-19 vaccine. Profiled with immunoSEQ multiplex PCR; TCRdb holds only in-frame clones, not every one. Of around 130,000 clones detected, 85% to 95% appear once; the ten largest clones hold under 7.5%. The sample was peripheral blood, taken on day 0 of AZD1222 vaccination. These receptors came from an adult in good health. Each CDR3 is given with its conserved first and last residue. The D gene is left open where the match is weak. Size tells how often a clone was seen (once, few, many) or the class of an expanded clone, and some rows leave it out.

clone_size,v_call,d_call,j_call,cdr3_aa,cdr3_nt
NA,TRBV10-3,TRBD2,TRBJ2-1,CAISESIGLAGSHEQFF,TGTGCCATCAGTGAGTCGATAGGTCTAGCGGGATCGCATGAGCAGTTCTTC
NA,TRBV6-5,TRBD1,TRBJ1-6,CASNAGTGVFSPLHF,TGTGCCAGCAACGCCGGGACAGGGGTTTTTTCACCCCTCCACTTT
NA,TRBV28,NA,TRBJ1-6,CASSLPLLSNSPLHF,TGTGCCAGCAGTTTGCCGCTCCTATCTAATTCACCCCTCCACTTT
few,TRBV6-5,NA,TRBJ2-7,CASIPPGRNSYEQYF,TGTGCCAGCATTCCTCCGGGACGGAATTCCTACGAGCAGTACTTC
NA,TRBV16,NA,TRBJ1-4,CASSPPLGPGIRQLFF,TGTGCCAGCAGCCCCCCCCTGGGGCCGGGAATTAGGCAGCTGTTTTTT
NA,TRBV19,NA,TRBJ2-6,CASNPTGGRRGRAAGANVLTF,TGTGCCAGTAATCCGACAGGGGGCAGGCGCGGGAGGGCCGCTGGGGCCAACGTCCTGACTTTC
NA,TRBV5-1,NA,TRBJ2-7,CASSLAAGRWGAEQYF,TGCGCCAGCAGCTTGGCGGCAGGGAGGTGGGGGGCCGAGCAGTACTTC
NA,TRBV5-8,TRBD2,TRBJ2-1,CASSLTIISGSSDEQFF,TGTGCCAGCAGCTTGACGATCATTAGCGGGAGTTCGGATGAGCAGTTCTTC
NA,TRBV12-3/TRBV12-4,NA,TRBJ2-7,CASNQDGSYEQYF,TGTGCCAGCAATCAGGACGGTAGTTACGAGCAGTACTTC
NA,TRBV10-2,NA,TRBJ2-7,CASSESIGVEQYF,TGCGCCAGCAGTGAGTCGATAGGAGTCGAGCAGTACTTC
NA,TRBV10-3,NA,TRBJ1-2,CAISEGVSNYGYTF,TGTGCCATCAGTGAGGGGGTTTCTAACTATGGCTACACCTTC
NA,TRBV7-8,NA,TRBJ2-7,CASSLDYYEQYF,TGTGCCAGCAGCCTGGACTACTACGAGCAGTACTTC
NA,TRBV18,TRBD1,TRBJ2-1,CASSPVPGQYINEQFF,TGTGCCAGCTCACCCGTCCCGGGACAGTATATCAATGAGCAGTTCTTC
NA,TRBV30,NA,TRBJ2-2,CAWSRGQMNTGELFF,TGTGCCTGGAGTAGGGGCCAGATGAACACCGGGGAGCTGTTTTTT
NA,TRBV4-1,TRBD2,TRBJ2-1,CASSTTSLAGGPSSNEQFF,TGCGCCAGCAGTACAACCAGCCTAGCGGGAGGGCCGTCATCCAATGAGCAGTTCTTC
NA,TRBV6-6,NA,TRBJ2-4,CASSYISPSTGIQYF,TGTGCCAGCAGTTATATTTCGCCTAGCACGGGCATTCAGTACTTC
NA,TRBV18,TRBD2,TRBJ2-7,CASSLAGGAYEQYF,TGTGCCAGCTCACTGGCGGGAGGCGCCTACGAGCAGTACTTC
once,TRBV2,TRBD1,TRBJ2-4,CASSPDRDIQYF,TGTGCCAGCAGTCCGGACAGGGACATTCAGTACTTC
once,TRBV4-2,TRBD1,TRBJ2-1,CASTLSAGGPYNEQFF,TGTGCCAGCACTCTCTCGGCAGGGGGCCCTTACAATGAGCAGTTCTTC
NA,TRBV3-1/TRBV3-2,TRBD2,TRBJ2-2,CASSRGTSGSIGELFF,TGTGCCAGCAGCCGAGGGACTAGCGGGAGTATCGGGGAGCTGTTTTTT
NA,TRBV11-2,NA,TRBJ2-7,CASSPLAGWEQYF,TGTGCCAGCAGCCCCCTGGCGGGGTGGGAGCAGTACTTC
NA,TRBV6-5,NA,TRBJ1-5,CASRDSLNQPQHF,TGTGCCAGCAGAGACAGCTTAAATCAGCCCCAGCATTTT
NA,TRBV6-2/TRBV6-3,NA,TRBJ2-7,CASSYGRFSYEQYF,TGTGCCAGCAGTTACGGTCGATTCTCCTACGAGCAGTACTTC
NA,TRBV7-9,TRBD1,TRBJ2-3,CASGGTGVETQYF,TGTGCCAGCGGAGGGACAGGGGTCGAGACGCAGTATTTT
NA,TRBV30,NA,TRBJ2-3,CAWSLPPTQYF,TGTGCCTGGAGCCTCCCCCCTACGCAGTATTTT
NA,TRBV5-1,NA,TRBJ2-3,CASSFSGLGDTQYF,TGCGCCAGCAGCTTTAGTGGCTTGGGAGATACGCAGTATTTT
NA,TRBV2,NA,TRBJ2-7,CASKVGGSREQYF,TGTGCCAGCAAAGTCGGGGGATCCCGCGAGCAGTACTTC
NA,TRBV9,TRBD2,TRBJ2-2,CASSVESSGNTGELFF,TGTGCCAGCAGCGTAGAATCTAGCGGGAACACCGGGGAGCTGTTTTTT
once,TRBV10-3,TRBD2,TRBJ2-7,CAISRLAGISYEQYF,TGTGCCATCAGCCGACTAGCGGGGATCTCCTACGAGCAGTACTTC
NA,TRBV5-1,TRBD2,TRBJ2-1,CASSLGSGGSSYNEQFF,TGCGCCAGCAGCTTAGGTAGCGGGGGTAGCTCCTACAATGAGCAGTTCTTC
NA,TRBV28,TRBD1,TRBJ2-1,CASSGTVYNEQFF,TGTGCCAGCAGTGGGACAGTTTACAATGAGCAGTTCTTC
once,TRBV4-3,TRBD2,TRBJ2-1,CASSTLAGGSYNEQFF,TGCGCCAGCAGCACCCTAGCGGGAGGCTCCTACAATGAGCAGTTCTTC
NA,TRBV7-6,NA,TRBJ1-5,CASSLVSGISNQPQHF,TGTGCCAGCAGCTTAGTGTCCGGGATTAGCAATCAGCCCCAGCATTTT